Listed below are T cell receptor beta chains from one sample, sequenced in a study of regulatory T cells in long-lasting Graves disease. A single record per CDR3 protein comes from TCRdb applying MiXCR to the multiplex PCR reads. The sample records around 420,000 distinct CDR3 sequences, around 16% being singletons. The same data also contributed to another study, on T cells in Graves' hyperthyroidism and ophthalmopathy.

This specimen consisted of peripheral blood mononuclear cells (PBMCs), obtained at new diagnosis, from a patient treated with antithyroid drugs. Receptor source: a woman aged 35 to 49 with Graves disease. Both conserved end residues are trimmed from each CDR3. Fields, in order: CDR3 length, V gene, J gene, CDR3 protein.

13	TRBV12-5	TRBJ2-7	ASAIGSYPSSEQY
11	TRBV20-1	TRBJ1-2	SAREDRGYGYT
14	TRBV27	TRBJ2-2	ASSPGTGGATGELF
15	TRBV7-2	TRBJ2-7	ASSLTSGSLGRFGQY
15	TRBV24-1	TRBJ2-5	ATSDLGLAGDRETQY
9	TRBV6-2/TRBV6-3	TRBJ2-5	ASRVLETQY
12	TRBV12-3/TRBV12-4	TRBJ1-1	ASSARTGRTEAF
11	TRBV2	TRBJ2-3	ASRSGTGDTQY
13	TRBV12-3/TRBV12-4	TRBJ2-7	ASSHLAELNYEQY
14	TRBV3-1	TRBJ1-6	ASSQWTVRVNSPLH
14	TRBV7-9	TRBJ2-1	ASTPSVGQSYNEQF
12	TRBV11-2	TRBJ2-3	ASSSPRGRDTQY
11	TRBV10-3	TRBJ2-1	AISVTAVDEQF
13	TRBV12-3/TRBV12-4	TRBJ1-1	ASSFRRWMNTEAF
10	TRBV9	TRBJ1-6	ASGTANSPLH
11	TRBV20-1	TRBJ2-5	SARGVWGETQY
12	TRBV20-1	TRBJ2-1	SARVVGGGNEQF
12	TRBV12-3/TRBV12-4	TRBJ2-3	ASNKAGGTDTQY
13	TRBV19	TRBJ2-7	ASSPGTSESYEQY
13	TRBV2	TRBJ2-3	ASRGTSGRLDTQY
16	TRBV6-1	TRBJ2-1	ASRTGTGGGWSYNEQF
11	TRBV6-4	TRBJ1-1	ASSVESWTEAF
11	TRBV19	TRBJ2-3	ASSVGDPDTQY
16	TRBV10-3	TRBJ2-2	AISEGWTSGTNTGELF
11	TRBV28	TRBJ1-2	ASRAGPWGGYT
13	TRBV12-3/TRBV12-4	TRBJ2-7	ASSFRLAGEVEQY
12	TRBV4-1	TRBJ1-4	ASSQDRLNEKLF
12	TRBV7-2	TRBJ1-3	ASSLTRSGNTIY
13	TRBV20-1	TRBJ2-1	SASTGTSGRNEQF
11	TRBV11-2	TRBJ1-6	ASSGTANSPLH
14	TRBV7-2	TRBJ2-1	ASSLGDRGLRNEQF
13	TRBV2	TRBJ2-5	ASSDIRAGGETQY
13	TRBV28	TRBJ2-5	ASSLVQSHQETQY
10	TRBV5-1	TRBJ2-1	ASSDNYNEQF
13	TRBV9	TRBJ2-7	ASSVWAEPTGEQY
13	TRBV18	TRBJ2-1	ASSPRESSYNEQF
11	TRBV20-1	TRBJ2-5	SAWDRGLETQY
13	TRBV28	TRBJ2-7	ASRHSGSASYEQY
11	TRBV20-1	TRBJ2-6	SARAGGANVLT
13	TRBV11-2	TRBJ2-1	ASSSAGNSYNEQF
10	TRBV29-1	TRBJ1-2	SVEGTVGGYT
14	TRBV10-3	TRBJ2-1	AISGGGDYWNNEQF
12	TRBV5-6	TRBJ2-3	ASSLRVGTDTQY
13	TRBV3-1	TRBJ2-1	ASSQGGGAYNEQF
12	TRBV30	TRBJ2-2	AWRGQGSTGELF
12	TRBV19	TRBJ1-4	ASSIRSSNEKLF
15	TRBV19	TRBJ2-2	ASRLGTGQSYTGELF
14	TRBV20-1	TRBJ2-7	SARDPGGGRAYEQY
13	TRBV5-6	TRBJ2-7	ASSPISGSVYEQY
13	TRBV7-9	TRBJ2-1	ASSPGDVAYNEQF
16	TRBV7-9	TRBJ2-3	ASSLAGLAEVGTDTQY
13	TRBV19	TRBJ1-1	ASSIDGFANTEAF
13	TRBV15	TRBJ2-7	ATSLTSGSSYEQY
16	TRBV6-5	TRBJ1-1	ASSYLTTRTPMNTEAF
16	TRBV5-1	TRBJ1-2	ASSSANYDRAGEYGYT